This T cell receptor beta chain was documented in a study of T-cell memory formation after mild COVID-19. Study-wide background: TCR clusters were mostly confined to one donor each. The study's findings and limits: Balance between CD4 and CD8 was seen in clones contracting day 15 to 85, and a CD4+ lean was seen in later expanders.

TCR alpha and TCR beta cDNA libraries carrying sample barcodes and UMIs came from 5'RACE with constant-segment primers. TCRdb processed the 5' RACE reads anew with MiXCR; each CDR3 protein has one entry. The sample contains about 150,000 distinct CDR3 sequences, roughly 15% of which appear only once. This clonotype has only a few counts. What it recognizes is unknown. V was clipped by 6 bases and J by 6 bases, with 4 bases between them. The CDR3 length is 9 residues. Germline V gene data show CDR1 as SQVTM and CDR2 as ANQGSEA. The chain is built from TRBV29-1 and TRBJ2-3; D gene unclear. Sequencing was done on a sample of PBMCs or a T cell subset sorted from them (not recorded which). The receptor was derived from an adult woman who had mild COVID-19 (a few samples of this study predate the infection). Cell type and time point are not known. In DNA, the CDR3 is TGCAGCGTAGGGGATACGCAGTATTTT. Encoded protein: CSVGDTQYF.